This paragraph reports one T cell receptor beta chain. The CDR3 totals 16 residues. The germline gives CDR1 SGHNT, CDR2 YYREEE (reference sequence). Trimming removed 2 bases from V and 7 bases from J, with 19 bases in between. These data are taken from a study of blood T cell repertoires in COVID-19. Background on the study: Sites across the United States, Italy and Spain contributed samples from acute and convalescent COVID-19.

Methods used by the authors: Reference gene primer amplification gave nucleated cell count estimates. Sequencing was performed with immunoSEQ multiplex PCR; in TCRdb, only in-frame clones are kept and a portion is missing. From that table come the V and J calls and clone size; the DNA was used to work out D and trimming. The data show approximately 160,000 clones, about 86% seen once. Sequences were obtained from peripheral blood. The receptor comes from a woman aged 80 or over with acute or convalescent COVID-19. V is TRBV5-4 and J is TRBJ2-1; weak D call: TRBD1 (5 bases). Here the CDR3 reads CASSFSLGAGMNEQFF. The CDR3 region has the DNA TGTGCCAGCAGCTTCTCCCTCGGTGCAGGGATGAATGAGCAGTTCTTC.